This entry lists 30 T cell receptor beta chains sequenced from one sample in a study of immune characterization of retroperitoneal liposarcoma. Each CDR3 protein is one row after TCRdb ran MiXCR on the PCR reads. In the table there are about 12,000 distinct CDR3 sequences, about 45% of which are singletons. The specimen sequenced was tumor tissue. The source of these receptors is a female donor with retroperitoneal liposarcoma.

The rearrangement joins TRBV7-8 to TRBJ2-6; D assignment may be TRBD1 or TRBD2 (5 bases each). Trimming removed 4 bases at V and 2 bases at J, with 9 bases between. CDR3 length: 15 amino acids. The germline gives CDR1 SGHVS, CDR2 FQNEAQ. The CDR3 spells CASSSWGTGANVLTF. The DNA for the CDR3 is TGTGCCAGCAGCTCTTGGGGGACTGGGGCCAACGTCCTGACTTTC.

The gene calls are TRBV28 and TRBJ2-3; D is unclear. TRBJ2-7 matches the DNA end more closely, so the J call is doubtful. CDR1 is MDHEN, CDR2 SYDVKM, per germline. This CDR3 has 14 amino acids. Here the CDR3 reads CASSFGGPQAEQYF. CDR3 DNA: TGTGCCAGCAGTTTCGGCGGTCCTCAGGCCGAGCAGTACTTC.

This clonotype was seen ten or more times. This chain connects TRBV6-1 to TRBJ2-1, with unresolved D. V lost 8 bases, J lost 10 bases, and 15 bases lay in between. The germline V gene encodes CDR1 MNHNS and CDR2 SASEGT. The length of the CDR3 is 12 residues. The CDR3 sequence: CASADTPYEQFF. The CDR3 bases are TGTGCCAGCGCCGACACTCCCTACGAGCAGTTCTTC.

The chain couples TRBV12-3 or TRBV12-4 to TRBJ2-1, with D unresolved. This CDR3 has 14 amino acids. Trimming shortened V by 1 base and J by 2 bases, and 6 bases separated the two germline ends. CDR3: CASSLGLAYNEQFF. The CDR3 region has the DNA TGTGCCAGCAGTTTAGGGCTAGCCTACAATGAGCAGTTCTTC.

The CDR3 sequence: CASSLSRYQETQYF. In nucleotides, the CDR3 is TGTGCCAGCAGTTTGAGTAGATACCAAGAGACCCAGTACTTC. The J gene is TRBJ2-5, the V gene TRBV27; D remains ambiguous. V lost 3 bases, J lost 0 bases, and 8 bases lay in between. Germline CDR1 is MNHEY and CDR2 is SMNVEV (reference sequence). This CDR3 comprises 14 residues.

The chain recombines TRBV5-1 with TRBJ2-5; D is uncertain. The J call could be wrong; TRBJ2-1 is a better fit for the DNA end. CDR1 and CDR2 (germline): SGHRS, YFSETQ. The CDR3 is 14 residues long. CDR3 residues: CASSLTGFSYEQFF. CDR3 DNA sequence: TGCGCCAGCAGCTTGACCGGGTTCTCCTACGAGCAGTTCTTC.

A single count supports this clonotype. The J gene is TRBJ2-3, the V gene TRBV6-1; TRBD1 might be the D (5 bases). V was shortened by 7 bases and J by 0 bases, with 14 bases between the two germline ends. This CDR3 is built from 15 residues. CDR1 MNHNS and CDR2 SASEGT come from the germline V gene. The CDR3 region has the DNA TGTGCCAGCAACCCAACAGGATCTAGCACAGATACGCAGTATTTT. Encoded protein: CASNPTGSSTDTQYF.

V usage is TRBV6-1 and J usage is TRBJ2-3, with 12 bases identical to TRBD2. The CDR3 totals 16 residues. CDR1 and CDR2 (germline): MNHNS, SASEGT. The J segment lost 1 base and the V segment lost 7 bases, leaving 6 bases of the junction unmatched. The CDR3 DNA is TGTGCCAGCATCACTTCTAGCGGGGGGGGCACAGATACGCAGTATTTT. It encodes CASITSSGGGTDTQYF.

This sequence joins TRBV6-1 and TRBJ2-1; D call uncertain. V lost 6 bases to trimming and J lost 1 base, with 1 base between them. The CDR3 contains 11 residues. Germline V gene sequence: CDR1 MNHNS, CDR2 SASEGT. The CDR3 reads CASRSYNEQFF. The CDR3 region has the DNA TGTGCCAGCAGATCCTACAATGAGCAGTTCTTC.

This clonotype has more than one count but fewer than ten. The rearrangement uses TRBV11-2 and TRBJ1-4, with 8 bases fitting TRBD1. V was clipped by 1 base and J by 7 bases; unmatched bases: 2. The CDR3 has 14 residues. Germline values: CDR1 SGHAT, CDR2 FQNNGV. Written as DNA, the CDR3 is TGTGCCAGCAGCTTAGGGACAGGGAGTGAAAAACTGTTTTTT. Amino acids: CASSLGTGSEKLFF. Drawing the rest from reference TRBV11-2 and TRBJ1-4, the complete variable domain is EAGVAQSPRYKIIEKRQSVAFWCNPISGHATLYWYQQILGQGPKLLIQFQNNGVVDDSQLPKDRFSAERLKGVDSTLKIQPAKLEDSAVYLCASSLGTGSEKLFFGSGTQLSVL.

Sample share makes this clonotype medium-sized. V usage is TRBV7-8 and J usage is TRBJ2-5, with TRBD2 matching over 14 bases. J was trimmed by 11 bases and V by 5 bases; bases with no gene match: 13. The length of the CDR3 is 16 residues. Germline values: CDR1 SGHVS, CDR2 FQNEAQ. The DNA for the CDR3 is TGTGCCAGCAGCCCGAGACTAGCGGGGGGGATAGATGAGCAGTACTTC. Translated: CASSPRLAGGIDEQYF.

This clonotype qualifies as medium-sized. This chain joins TRBV6-1 and TRBJ2-3; 9 positions agree with TRBD1. In germline, CDR1 is MNHNS, CDR2 SASEGT. The V segment lost 3 bases and the J segment 2 bases; nucleotides outside the gene matches: 3. The CDR3 has 15 residues. The CDR3 coding sequence is TGTGCCAGCAGTGATAGGACAGGGGTCACAGATACGCAGTATTTT. It encodes CASSDRTGVTDTQYF.

The chain joins TRBV6-2 or TRBV6-3 to TRBJ2-4, with 9 nucleotides matching TRBD2. The end of the DNA aligns better with TRBJ2-7, so the J call may be wrong. The CDR3 contains 14 residues. The germline gives CDR1 MNHEY, CDR2 SVGEGT. CDR3 loop: CASGRREGLYEQYF. The CDR3 DNA is TGTGCCAGCGGTCGGCGGGAGGGCCTCTACGAGCAGTACTTC.

CDR3 sequence reads: CASSYRGRDPALSADRKSTRLFF. The CDR3 DNA reads as TGTGCCAGCAGTTACCGGGGCCGGGACCCGGCTCTCAGTGCTGATCGGAAGAGCACACGTCTGTTTTTT. The gene calls are TRBV6-6 and TRBJ2-2, with D possibly being TRBD1 or TRBD2 (5 bases each). Trimming took off 2 bases at V and 14 bases at J, with 45 bases between the two ends. The CDR3 loop spans 23 amino acids. Germline assignment: CDR1 MNHNY and CDR2 SVGAGI (reference sequence).

The V and J genes are TRBV6-6 and TRBJ2-5; weak D call: TRBD1 (5 bases). The V gene lost 2 bases and the J gene lost 5 bases, with 15 bases spanning the gap. Germline CDR1 reads MNHNY; CDR2 reads SVGAGI (reference sequence). The CDR3 length is 15 residues. This chain's CDR3 is CASSYTNRLGETQYF. In DNA form, the CDR3 reads TGTGCCAGCAGTTACACCAACAGGTTAGGGGAGACCCAGTACTTC.

The genes are TRBV6-5 and TRBJ2-1; 8 positions agree with TRBD2. J lost 7 bases, V lost 8 bases, and 7 bases had no gene match. The CDR3 spans 13 residues. Germline lookup yields CDR1 MNHEY and CDR2 SVGAGI. CDR3 region: CASGRTSYNEQFF. CDR3 nucleotide sequence: TGTGCCAGCGGACGGACTAGCTATAATGAGCAGTTCTTC.

As concerns this clonotype: This likely comes from a read error, as the CDR3 has no conserved phenylalanine or tryptophan at its end. No DNA is shown, since the ends of the CDR3 on it are uncertain; the CDR3 is the one TCRdb lists. The chain links TRBV6-7 to TRBJ2-3. TRBV6-7 is labeled an ORF, and its function is uncertain. The CDR3 is 12 amino acids long, termini counted. The CDR3 loop is CIFLVEMGFCHV.

V gene TRBV12-3 or TRBV12-4 combines with J gene TRBJ1-1; tentative D call: TRBD1 (5 bases). V dropped 6 bases and J dropped 7 bases, with 15 bases sitting between them. This CDR3 contains 13 residues. The CDR3 is CASRFLGTVEAFF. Written as DNA, the CDR3 is TGTGCCAGCAGGTTCCTCGGGACCGTTGAAGCTTTCTTT.

This clonotype is labeled medium-sized (0.01 to 0.1%). This chain connects TRBV6-6 to TRBJ2-1; the match to TRBD1 covers 10 bases. The better agreement between TRBJ2-7 and the DNA end casts doubt on the J call. This CDR3 region has 17 residues. The germline V gene has CDR1 MNHNY and CDR2 SVGAGI (reference sequence). The CDR3 spells CASSYSNYGTGAYEQYF. The CDR3 nucleotides read TGTGCCAGCAGTTACTCGAATTACGGGACAGGGGCATACGAGCAGTACTTC.

In its sample, this clonotype was seen a few times. V usage is TRBV6-1 and J usage is TRBJ2-1; D ambiguous. V lost 10 bases and J lost 2, with 15 bases in between. Germline CDR1 and CDR2: MNHNS and SASEGT. The CDR3 extends over 14 amino acids. CDR3 in DNA: TGTGCCATCAATGACATGGCGCCCTACAATGAGCAGTTCTTC. It codes for CAINDMAPYNEQFF.

Many counts were recorded for this clonotype. This rearrangement joins TRBV7-2 to TRBJ2-5; 15 nucleotides line up with TRBD2. V gave up 5 bases and J gave up 2 bases; unmatched junction bases: 6. The V gene's germline CDR1 is SGHTA and CDR2 FQGNSA. This CDR3 is built from 17 residues. The CDR3 protein is CASSPGLAGGKQETQYF. The DNA for the CDR3 is TGTGCCAGCAGCCCAGGACTAGCGGGGGGGAAGCAAGAGACCCAGTACTTC.

The sample holds many counts of this clonotype. V usage is TRBV7-3 and J usage is TRBJ2-1; TRBD1 might be the D (5 bases). V dropped 1 base and J dropped 8 bases, with 9 bases sitting between them. The CDR3 sequence is 13 residues long. Germline-derived CDR1 and CDR2 are SGHTA and FQGTGA. The CDR3: CASSLIGADEQFF. CDR3 nucleotide sequence: TGTGCCAGCAGCTTAATAGGGGCCGATGAGCAGTTCTTC. Looking up the rest from reference TRBV7-3 and TRBJ2-1 gives the full variable domain: GAGVSQTPSNKVTEKGKYVELRCDPISGHTALYWYRQSLGQGPEFLIYFQGTGAADDSGLPNDRFFAVRPEGSVSTLKIQRTERGDSAVYLCASSLIGADEQFFGPGTRLTVL.

This clonotype was counted only a few times. V is TRBV6-5 and J is TRBJ2-5; D ambiguous. Germline CDR1 MNHEY, CDR2 SVGAGI. Trimming stripped 6 bases from V and 1 base from J, with 15 bases between. The CDR3 length is 15 residues. CDR3 sequence (DNA): TGTGCCAGCAGGCCCCTACCCCACAGCCAAGAGACCCAGTACTTC. It yields the protein CASRPLPHSQETQYF.

The genes are TRBV6-4 and TRBJ2-3; D is tentatively TRBD1 or TRBD2 (6 bases each). Germline V gene sequence: CDR1 MRHNA, CDR2 SNTAGT. CDR3 length equals 14 residues. V gave up 2 bases and J gave up 2 bases, with 8 bases separating them. This CDR3 is CASSDRGDTDTQYF. The CDR3, as DNA: TGTGCCAGCAGTGACAGGGGGGACACAGATACGCAGTATTTT.

This clonotype ranks as medium-sized. This rearrangement joins TRBV6-1 to TRBJ2-1; TRBD1 might be the D (5 bases). The J call may be in error: the DNA end matches TRBJ2-7 better. In germline, CDR1 is MNHNS, CDR2 SASEGT. The CDR3 runs 14 residues. CDR3 nucleotides: TGTGCCAGCACACAGGCCCCTCTAATGATCGAGCAGTACTTC. Protein sequence: CASTQAPLMIEQYF.

This clonotype was detected only a few times. V usage is TRBV27 and J usage is TRBJ2-3; no clear D gene. This CDR3 is built from 12 residues. V was cut by 5 bases and J by 6 bases, with 9 bases left in between. Germline loops: CDR1 MNHEY, CDR2 SMNVEV (reference sequence). The CDR3 region has the DNA TGTGCCAGCAGTCTAACCCCGGATACGCAGTATTTT. Amino acids: CASSLTPDTQYF.

The genes are TRBV27 and TRBJ1-5; D gene ambiguous. This CDR3 comprises 14 residues. Germline assignment: CDR1 MNHEY and CDR2 SMNVEV (reference sequence). V was clipped by 3 bases and J by 2 bases, with 8 bases between them. The CDR3 coding sequence is TGTGCCAGCAGTTTCGTGGGTGGCAATCAGCCCCAGCATTTT. Protein product: CASSFVGGNQPQHF.

To note about this clonotype: This may be a read error: a much more frequent sequence differs by one nucleotide. In this CDR3 the conserved last residue, phenylalanine or tryptophan, is missing, so a read error is likely. CDR3 coding DNA: TGTGCCAGCAGTTTAACACAATCCAGCGAGCAGTTCTGC. Amino acid sequence: CASSLTQSSEQFC. J is TRBJ2-1 and V is TRBV12-3 or TRBV12-4; D gene ambiguous. The CDR3 extends over 13 amino acids. V lost 2 bases and J 10 bases, leaving 12 bases between the germline ends.

V gene TRBV6-1 combines with J gene TRBJ1-1; D is perhaps TRBD1 (6 bases). This CDR3 is built from 13 residues. The germline gives CDR1 MNHNS, CDR2 SASEGT. V shed 6 bases and J shed 3 bases, with 11 bases lying between them. CDR3 in DNA: TGTGCCAGCAGGGGAGGACAGTACACTGAAGCTTTCTTT. It yields the protein CASRGGQYTEAFF.

The rearrangement joins TRBV10-1 to TRBJ2-5; 7 positions match TRBD1. The DNA end is more similar to TRBJ2-7, so the J call may be wrong. The CDR3 totals 13 residues. Germline assignment: CDR1 WNHNN and CDR2 SYGVQD (reference sequence). The CDR3 nucleotides are TGCGCCAGCAGCCGGGACAGAAGTTACGAGCAGTACTTC. Its protein is CASSRDRSYEQYF.